This record concerns one TCR beta chain sequence. The antigen remains undetermined. As handled by the study authors: Productive clonotypes were detectable down to 2.59 x 10-5 frequency. Libraries were prepared by immunoSEQ multiplex PCR; TCRdb keeps only in-frame clonotypes and omits some of them. That table is the source of V, J and clone size, and D and trimming were worked out from the DNA. The profile covers more than 30,000 clones, with 70% to 90% appearing a single time and roughly 0.95% taken by the ten largest. This specimen belongs to a study of STAT5B mutations in CD4+ large granular lymphocyte leukemia. Study outcomes and limitations: Compared with healthy controls (2/35), patient top clones favored TRBV06 (8/27). CD4-sorted patient repertoires seemed more clonal than healthy CD4+ repertoires.

After removal of 5 bases from V and 4 bases from J, the junction contained 6 bases not matched to a gene. There are 14 residues in the CDR3. Germline CDR1 and CDR2: SGHTA and FQGNSA. The receptor comes from a human donor in good health. Sequenced material: CD4+ T cells from blood buffy coats. The chain recombines TRBV7-2 with TRBJ2-7; the match to TRBD1 covers 9 bases. The CDR3 loop reads CASSPDRGDYEQYF. Written as DNA, the CDR3 is TGTGCCAGCAGCCCTGACAGGGGGGATTACGAGCAGTACTTC.